Below, one T cell receptor (beta chain) is given with its context. The antigen remains unidentified. These data are taken from a study of STAT5B mutations in CD4+ large granular lymphocyte leukemia. V gave up 2 bases and J gave up 6 bases; unmatched junction bases: 9. The CDR3 contains 18 residues. Germline V gene lookup returns CDR1 SGHVS and CDR2 FQNEAQ. Clones were sequenced by immunoSEQ multiplex PCR, and TCRdb holds only the in-frame ones, with some missing. Among nearly 20,000 clones listed, approximately 84% were seen once. Study-wide results and caveats: Less than 30% of private leukemic clonotypes occurred rarely in other patients' non-leukemic repertoires.

Sequencing used CD4+ T cells from blood buffy coats. The rearrangement joins TRBV7-8 to TRBJ2-1; 14 bases align to TRBD2. The TCR originated in a human donor in good health. This chain's CDR3 is CASSLNTGTSGRGNEQFF. The CDR3, as DNA: TGTGCCAGCAGCTTAAACACCGGGACTAGCGGGAGAGGCAATGAGCAGTTCTTC.